Here is one T cell receptor (beta chain) with its context. Its antigen is not known. The treatment denotes: randomized to nivolumab then ipilimumab (arm A) or the reverse (arm B). Germline V gene sequence: CDR1 LNHDA, CDR2 SQIVND (reference sequence). Trimming pared 1 base from V and 8 bases from J, leaving 15 bases between. The CDR3 is 15 amino acids. Some clones are missing from TCRdb's copy, which holds only in-frame ones; the method was immunoSEQ multiplex PCR. The table includes some 6,600 clones, roughly 28% detected once. The data derive from a study of sequential checkpoint blockade in melanoma. Study-level results: Patients with week-13 increases in T-cell fraction and clonality benefited about 30 times more often.

The V and J genes are TRBV19 and TRBJ2-1; possibly TRBD1 for D (6 bases). The sample consisted of tumor tissue (inferred from file names), taken from a patient given nivolumab and ipilimumab in sequence. This clonotype was obtained from a human donor with melanoma. In DNA form, the CDR3 reads TGTGCCAGTAGTATAGTGGGGGCTCCTAAAGATGAGCAGTTCTTC. Its protein is CASSIVGAPKDEQFF.